What follows are 13 T cell receptor beta chains derived from one specimen sequenced in a study of human T cells and chemical hapten exposure. The time point: patch test 2, 6 weeks after DPC sensitization. Treatment specified: therapeutic diphenylcyclopropenone sensitization with weekly scalp DPC. TCRdb re-derived calls from the RACE reads in MiXCR, one entry per CDR3 protein. The repertoire has fewer than 85,000 distinct CDR3 sequences, 10% to 13% of them found once; the top ten carry 2% to 3%. This specimen was whole blood, taken in connection with sensitization to the hapten diphenylcyclopropenone (DPC). Receptor source: a woman in her thirties with alopecia areata. Some clones in this sample may be carry-over from other donors' samples.

In its sample, this clonotype was seen many times. The chain has TRBV6-1 and TRBJ1-1, with unresolved D. The germline V and J ends were trimmed by 2 bases and 11 bases, with 6 bases remaining between them. This CDR3 has 10 residues. The germline V gene encodes CDR1 MNHNS and CDR2 SASEGT. The DNA for the CDR3 is TGTGCCAGCAGTGAATATACGGCTTTCTTT. Its translation is CASSEYTAFF.

This clonotype was counted ten times or more. The rearrangement links TRBV4-1 to TRBJ1-5; maybe TRBD1 (6 bases). CDR1 is MGHRA and CDR2 is YSYEKL in the germline V gene. V was trimmed by 3 bases and J by 5 bases, leaving 23 bases between them. This CDR3 is built from 18 residues. CDR3 sequence (DNA): TGCGCCAGCAGCCAGGGCTTCAGGGACACCACCCTCCATCAGCCCCAGCATTTT. This translates into CASSQGFRDTTLHQPQHF.

This clonotype was observed at least ten times. The chain recombines TRBV2 with TRBJ1-1; 8 positions agree with TRBD1. Germline values: CDR1 SNHLY, CDR2 FYNNEI. V gave up 5 bases and J gave up 3 bases; unmatched junction bases: 8. This CDR3 has 15 amino acids. The CDR3 nucleotides read TGTGCCAGCAGTTCTTCTGGACAGGGTTACACTGAAGCTTTCTTT. Its translation: CASSSSGQGYTEAFF.

This clonotype was observed a few times. J is TRBJ1-1 and V is TRBV24-1; TRBD1 is a possible D gene (6 bases). Trimming cost V 2 bases and J 8 bases, with 8 bases left between them. Looked up from germline, CDR1 is KGHDR and CDR2 is SFDVKD. The CDR3 is made up of 12 amino acids. Here the CDR3 reads CATSDSDREAFF. In DNA form, the CDR3 reads TGTGCCACCAGTGATTCTGACAGGGAAGCTTTCTTT.

This clonotype was observed at least ten times. This chain uses TRBV12-3 or TRBV12-4 with TRBJ1-5; 8 nucleotides match TRBD1. Trimming removed 6 bases from V and 4 bases from J; junction bases left unmatched: 8. This CDR3 spans 15 amino acids. Written as DNA, the CDR3 is TGTGCCAGCAGCTCTGGACAGGGCAGTAATCAGCCCCAGCATTTT. This encodes CASSSGQGSNQPQHF.

The chain joins TRBV7-9 to TRBJ1-1; 7 bases fit TRBD1. The trim removed 5 bases at V and 3 bases at J, leaving 15 bases unmatched. From germline, CDR1 is SEHNR and CDR2 FQNEAQ (reference sequence). The CDR3 extends over 17 amino acids. CDR3: CASSPWGETGTDTEAFF. The CDR3 bases are TGTGCCAGCAGCCCGTGGGGCGAGACAGGGACCGACACTGAAGCTTTCTTT.

This clonotype was seen repeatedly, ten times or more. The chain uses TRBV27 and TRBJ2-1; 9 bases are a match to TRBD1. CDR3 size: 14 residues. V gave up 10 bases and J gave up 0 bases; unmatched junction bases: 4. Looked up from germline, CDR1 is MNHEY and CDR2 is SMNVEV (reference sequence). The CDR3 loop is CATGQGSSYNEQFF. CDR3 DNA: TGTGCCACCGGACAGGGGAGCTCCTACAATGAGCAGTTCTTC.

This clonotype was detected ten times or more. This chain links TRBV7-6 with TRBJ2-7, with 8 bases identical to TRBD1. The junction had 5 bases not matched to a gene; V was cut back by 3 bases and J by 4 bases. The CDR3 spans 14 residues. Germline V lookup: CDR1 SGHVS, CDR2 FNYEAQ. The CDR3 nucleotides read TGTGCCAGCAGCTTGGGCAGGGGGCCGTACGAGCAGTACTTC. Its protein is CASSLGRGPYEQYF. The whole variable domain, filled in from reference TRBV7-6 and TRBJ2-7, reads GAGVSQSPRYKVTKRGQDVALRCDPISGHVSLYWYRQALGQGPEFLTYFNYEAQQDKSGLPNDRFSAERPEGSISTLTIQRTEQRDSAMYRCASSLGRGPYEQYFGPGTRLTVT.

The genes are TRBV7-6 and TRBJ1-1; TRBD1 is a possible D gene (6 bases). Germline V lookup: CDR1 SGHVS, CDR2 FNYEAQ. The CDR3 contains 15 residues. V was cut by 5 bases and J by 6 bases, with 19 bases left in between. CDR3 nucleotides: TGTGCCAGCAGCGCCCCCCCCGGGGGGCTCGCTGAAGCTTTCTTT. This codes for CASSAPPGGLAEAFF.

This clonotype was picked up many times. V is TRBV29-1 and J is TRBJ1-1; no definite D call. Trimming stripped 4 bases from V and 0 bases from J, with 9 bases between. Germline V CDR1 and CDR2: SQVTM, ANQGSEA. The CDR3 has 13 amino acids. CDR3 loop: CSVGSLLNTEAFF. DNA of the CDR3: TGCAGCGTTGGAAGTTTACTGAACACTGAAGCTTTCTTT.

The V gene is TRBV10-2, the J gene TRBJ1-2; D call uncertain. The CDR3 has 14 residues. The V end was cut by 8 bases, the J end by 2 bases, with 15 bases between. Germline CDR1 WSHSY, CDR2 SAAADI. The CDR3 here is CASRENSRNYGYTF. For the CDR3, the DNA is TGCGCCAGCCGGGAAAACTCTCGGAACTATGGCTACACCTTC.

This clonotype appeared a few times. The chain couples TRBV29-1 to TRBJ1-1; D remains unclear. This CDR3 is 10 amino acids long. CDR1 and CDR2 from the germline V gene are SQVTM and ANQGSEA. Trimming left V 4 bases short and J 6 bases short, with 6 bases between. The CDR3 DNA sequence: TGCAGCGTTGTGGTATCTGAAGCTTTCTTT. Its protein is CSVVVSEAFF.

V usage is TRBV6-2 or TRBV6-3 and J usage is TRBJ1-1; 8 nucleotides match TRBD1. V lost 0 bases and J lost 3; bases outside the gene matches: 6. Germline V CDR1 and CDR2: MNHEY, SVGEGT. The CDR3 covers 16 residues. The CDR3 reads CASSYSEDRDYTEAFF. The CDR3 DNA is TGTGCCAGCAGTTACTCTGAGGACAGGGACTACACTGAAGCTTTCTTT.